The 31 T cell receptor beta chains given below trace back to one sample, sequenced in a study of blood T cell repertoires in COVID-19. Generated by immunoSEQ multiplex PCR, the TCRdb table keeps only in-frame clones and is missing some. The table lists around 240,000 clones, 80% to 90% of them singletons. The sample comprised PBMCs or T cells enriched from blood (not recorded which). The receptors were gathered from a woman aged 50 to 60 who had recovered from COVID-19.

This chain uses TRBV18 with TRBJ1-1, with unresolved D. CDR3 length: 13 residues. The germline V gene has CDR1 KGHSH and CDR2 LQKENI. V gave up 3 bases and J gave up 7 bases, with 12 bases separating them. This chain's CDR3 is CASSPPSGSEAFF. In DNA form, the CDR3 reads TGTGCCAGCTCACCCCCTTCCGGGAGTGAAGCTTTCTTT.

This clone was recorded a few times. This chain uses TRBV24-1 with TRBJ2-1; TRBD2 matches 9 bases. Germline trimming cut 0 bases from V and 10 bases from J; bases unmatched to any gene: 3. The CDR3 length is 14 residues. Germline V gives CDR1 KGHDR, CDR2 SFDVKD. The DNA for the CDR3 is TGTGCCACCAGTGATTTGCGTAGCGGGAGCGAGCAGTTCTTC. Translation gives CATSDLRSGSEQFF.

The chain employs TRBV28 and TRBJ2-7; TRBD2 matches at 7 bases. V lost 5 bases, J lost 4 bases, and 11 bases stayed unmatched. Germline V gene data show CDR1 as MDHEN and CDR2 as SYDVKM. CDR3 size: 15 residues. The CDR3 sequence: CASSQPRERGYEQYF. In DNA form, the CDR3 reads TGTGCCAGCAGTCAGCCCCGGGAGCGGGGTTACGAGCAGTACTTC.

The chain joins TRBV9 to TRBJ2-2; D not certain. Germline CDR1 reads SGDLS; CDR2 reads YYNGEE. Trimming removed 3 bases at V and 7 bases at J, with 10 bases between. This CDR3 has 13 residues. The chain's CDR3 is CASSANFGGELFF. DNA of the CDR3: TGTGCCAGCAGCGCCAACTTTGGCGGGGAGCTGTTTTTT.

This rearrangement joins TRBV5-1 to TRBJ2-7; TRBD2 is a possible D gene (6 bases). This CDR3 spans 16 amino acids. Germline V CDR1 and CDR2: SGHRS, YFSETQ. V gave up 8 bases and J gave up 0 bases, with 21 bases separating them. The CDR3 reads CASTPSSGGSSYEQYF. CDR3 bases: TGCGCCAGTACCCCCAGTTCTGGGGGGAGCTCCTACGAGCAGTACTTC.

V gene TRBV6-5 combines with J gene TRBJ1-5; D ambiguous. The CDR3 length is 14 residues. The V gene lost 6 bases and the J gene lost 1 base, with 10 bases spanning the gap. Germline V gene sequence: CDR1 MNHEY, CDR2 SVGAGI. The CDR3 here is CASRTGGSNQPQHF. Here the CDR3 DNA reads TGTGCCAGCAGGACTGGCGGGAGCAATCAGCCCCAGCATTTT.

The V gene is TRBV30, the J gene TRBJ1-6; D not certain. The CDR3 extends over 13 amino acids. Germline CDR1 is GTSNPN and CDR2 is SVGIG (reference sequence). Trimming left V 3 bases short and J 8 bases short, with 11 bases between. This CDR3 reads CAWSPGSDSPLHF. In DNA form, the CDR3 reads TGTGCCTGGAGCCCGGGGAGCGATTCACCCCTCCACTTT.

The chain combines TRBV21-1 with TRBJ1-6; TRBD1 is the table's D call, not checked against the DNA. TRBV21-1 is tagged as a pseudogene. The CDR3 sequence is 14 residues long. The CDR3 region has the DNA TGTGCCAGCAGCAAAGGACAGGGGGACTCACCCCTCCACTTT. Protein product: CASSKGQGDSPLHF.

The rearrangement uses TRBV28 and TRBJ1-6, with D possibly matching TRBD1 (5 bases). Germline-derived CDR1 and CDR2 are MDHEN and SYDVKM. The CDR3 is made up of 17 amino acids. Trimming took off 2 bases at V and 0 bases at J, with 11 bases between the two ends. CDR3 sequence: CASSLRQFYSYNSPLHF. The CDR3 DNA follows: TGTGCCAGCAGTTTACGACAGTTTTACTCCTATAATTCACCCCTCCACTTT.

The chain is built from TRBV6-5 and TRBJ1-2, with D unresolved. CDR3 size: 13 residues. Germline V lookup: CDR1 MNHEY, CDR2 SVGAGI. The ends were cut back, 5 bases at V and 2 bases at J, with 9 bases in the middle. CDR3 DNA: TGTGCCAGCAGTCTAGGTCCAAACTATGGCTACACCTTC. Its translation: CASSLGPNYGYTF.

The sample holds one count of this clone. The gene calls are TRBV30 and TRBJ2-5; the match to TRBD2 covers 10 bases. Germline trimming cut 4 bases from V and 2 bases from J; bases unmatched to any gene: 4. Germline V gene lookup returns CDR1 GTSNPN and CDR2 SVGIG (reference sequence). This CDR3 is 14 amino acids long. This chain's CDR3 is CAWTTSGRQETQYF. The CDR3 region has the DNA TGTGCCTGGACGACTAGCGGGCGACAAGAGACCCAGTACTTC.

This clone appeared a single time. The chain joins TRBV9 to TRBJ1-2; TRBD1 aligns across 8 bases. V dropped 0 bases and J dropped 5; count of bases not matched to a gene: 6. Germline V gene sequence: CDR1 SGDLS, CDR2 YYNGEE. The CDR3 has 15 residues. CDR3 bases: TGTGCCAGCAGCGTAGGTCAGACAGGGGTTTATGGCTACACCTTC. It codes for CASSVGQTGVYGYTF. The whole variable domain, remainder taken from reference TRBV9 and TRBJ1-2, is DSGVTQTPKHLITATGQRVTLRCSPRSGDLSVYWYQQSLDQGLQFLIQYYNGEERAKGNILERFSAQQFPDLHSELNLSSLELGDSALYFCASSVGQTGVYGYTFGSGTRLTVV.

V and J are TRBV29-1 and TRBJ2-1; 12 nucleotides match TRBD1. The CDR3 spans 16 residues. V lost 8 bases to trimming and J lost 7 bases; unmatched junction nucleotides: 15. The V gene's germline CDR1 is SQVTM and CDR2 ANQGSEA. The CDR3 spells CSLRNIGTGGGNEQFF. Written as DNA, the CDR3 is TGCAGCCTACGAAACATAGGGACAGGGGGCGGGAATGAGCAGTTCTTC.

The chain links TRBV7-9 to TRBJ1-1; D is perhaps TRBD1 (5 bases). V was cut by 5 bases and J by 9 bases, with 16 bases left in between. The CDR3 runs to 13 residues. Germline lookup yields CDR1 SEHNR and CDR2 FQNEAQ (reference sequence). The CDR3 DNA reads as TGTGCCAGCAGCCGCGGGACGGAGGGTAAAGCTTTCTTT. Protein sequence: CASSRGTEGKAFF.

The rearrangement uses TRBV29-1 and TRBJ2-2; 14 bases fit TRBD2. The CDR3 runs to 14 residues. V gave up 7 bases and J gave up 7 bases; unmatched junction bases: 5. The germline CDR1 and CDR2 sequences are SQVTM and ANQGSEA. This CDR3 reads CSAGTSGRFGELFF. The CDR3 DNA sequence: TGCAGCGCGGGGACTAGCGGGAGATTCGGGGAGCTGTTTTTT.

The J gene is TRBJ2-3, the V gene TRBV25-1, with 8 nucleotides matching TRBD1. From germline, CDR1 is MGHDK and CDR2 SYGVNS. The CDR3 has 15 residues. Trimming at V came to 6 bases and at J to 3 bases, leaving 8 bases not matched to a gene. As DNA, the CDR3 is TGTGCCAGCAGGAACAGGGGGAGTCCTACAGATACGCAGTATTTT. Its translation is CASRNRGSPTDTQYF.

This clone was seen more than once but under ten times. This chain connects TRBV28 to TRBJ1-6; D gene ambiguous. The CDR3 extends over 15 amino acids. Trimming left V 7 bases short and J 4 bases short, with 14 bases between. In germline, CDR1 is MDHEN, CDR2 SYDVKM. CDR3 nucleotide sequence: TGTGCCAGCATGAAAGTAGAGAGATATAATTCACCCCTCCACTTT. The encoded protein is CASMKVERYNSPLHF. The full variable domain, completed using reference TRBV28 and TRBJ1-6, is DVKVTQSSRYLVKRTGEKVFLECVQDMDHENMFWYRQDPGLGLRLIYFSYDVKMKEKGDIPEGYSVSREKKERFSLILESASTNQTSMYLCASMKVERYNSPLHFGNGTRLTVT.

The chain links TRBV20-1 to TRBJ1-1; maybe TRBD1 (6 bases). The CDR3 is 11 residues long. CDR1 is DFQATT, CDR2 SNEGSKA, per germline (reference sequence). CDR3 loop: CRATGSTEAFF. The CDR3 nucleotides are TGCAGGGCCACAGGGAGCACTGAAGCTTTCTTT.

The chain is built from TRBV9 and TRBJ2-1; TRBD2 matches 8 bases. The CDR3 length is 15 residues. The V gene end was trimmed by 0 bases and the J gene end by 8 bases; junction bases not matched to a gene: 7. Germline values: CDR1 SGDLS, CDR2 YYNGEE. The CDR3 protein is CASSVEGGRIDEQFF. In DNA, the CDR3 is TGTGCCAGCAGCGTAGAGGGCGGGAGGATCGATGAGCAGTTCTTC.

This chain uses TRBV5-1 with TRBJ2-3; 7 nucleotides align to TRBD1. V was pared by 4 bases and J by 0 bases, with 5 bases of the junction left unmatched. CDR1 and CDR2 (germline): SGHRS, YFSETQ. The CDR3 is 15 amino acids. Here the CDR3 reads CASSVQGSSTDTQYF. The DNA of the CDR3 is TGCGCCAGCAGCGTACAGGGGTCCAGCACAGATACGCAGTATTTT.

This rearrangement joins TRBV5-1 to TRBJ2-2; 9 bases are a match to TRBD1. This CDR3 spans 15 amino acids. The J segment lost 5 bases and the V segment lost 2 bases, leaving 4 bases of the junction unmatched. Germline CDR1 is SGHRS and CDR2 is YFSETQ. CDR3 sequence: CASSFTGGRTGELFF. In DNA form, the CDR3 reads TGCGCCAGCAGCTTTACAGGGGGCCGGACCGGGGAGCTGTTTTTT. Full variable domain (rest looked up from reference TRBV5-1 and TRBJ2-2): KAGVTQTPRYLIKTRGQQVTLSCSPISGHRSVSWYQQTPGQGLQFLFEYFSETQRNKGNFPGRFSGRQFSNSRSEMNVSTLELGDSALYLCASSFTGGRTGELFFGEGSRLTVL.

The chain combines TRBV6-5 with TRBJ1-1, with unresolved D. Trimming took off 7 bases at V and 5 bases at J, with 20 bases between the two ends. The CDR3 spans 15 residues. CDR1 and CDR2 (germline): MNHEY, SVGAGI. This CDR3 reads CASTLSWGGGTEAFF. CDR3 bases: TGTGCCAGCACCCTCAGCTGGGGAGGTGGGACTGAAGCTTTCTTT.

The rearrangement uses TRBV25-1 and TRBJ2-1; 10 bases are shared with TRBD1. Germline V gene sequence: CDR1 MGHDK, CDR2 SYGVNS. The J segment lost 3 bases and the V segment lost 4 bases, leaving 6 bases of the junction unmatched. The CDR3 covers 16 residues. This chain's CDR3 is CASSARGQGRYNEQFF. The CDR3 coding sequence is TGTGCCAGCAGTGCGCGGGGACAGGGGCGCTACAATGAGCAGTTCTTC.

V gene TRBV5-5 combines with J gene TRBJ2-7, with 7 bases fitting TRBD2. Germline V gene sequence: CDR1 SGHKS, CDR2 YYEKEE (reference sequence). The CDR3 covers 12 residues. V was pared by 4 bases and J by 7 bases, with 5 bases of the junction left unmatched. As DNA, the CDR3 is TGTGCCAGCAGCATCTCAGCGGGAGAGCAGTACTTC. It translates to CASSISAGEQYF.

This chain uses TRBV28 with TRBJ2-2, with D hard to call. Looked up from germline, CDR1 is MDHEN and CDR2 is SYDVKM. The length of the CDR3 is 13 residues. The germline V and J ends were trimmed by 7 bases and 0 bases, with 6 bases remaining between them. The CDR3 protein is CASILPNTGELFF. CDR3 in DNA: TGTGCCAGCATTCTTCCGAACACCGGGGAGCTGTTTTTT.

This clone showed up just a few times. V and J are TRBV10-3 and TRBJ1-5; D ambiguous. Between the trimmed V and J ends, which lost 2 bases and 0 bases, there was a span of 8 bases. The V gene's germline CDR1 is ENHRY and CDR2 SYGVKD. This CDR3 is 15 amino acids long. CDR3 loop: CAISEQATSNQPQHF. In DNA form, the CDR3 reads TGTGCCATCAGTGAGCAGGCGACTAGCAATCAGCCCCAGCATTTT.

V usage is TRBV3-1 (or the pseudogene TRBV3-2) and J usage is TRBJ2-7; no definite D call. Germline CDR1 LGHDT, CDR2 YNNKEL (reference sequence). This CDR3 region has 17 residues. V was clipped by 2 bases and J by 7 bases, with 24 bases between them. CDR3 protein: CASSQMSGPVLGKEQYF. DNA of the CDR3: TGTGCCAGCAGCCAAATGTCTGGGCCCGTTTTGGGTAAAGAGCAGTACTTC.

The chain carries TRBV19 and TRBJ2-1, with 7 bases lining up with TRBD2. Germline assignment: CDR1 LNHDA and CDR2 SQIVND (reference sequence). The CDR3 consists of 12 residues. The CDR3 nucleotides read TGTGCGGCGGGAGTAGGGTACAATGAGCAGTTCTTC. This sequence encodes CAAGVGYNEQFF.

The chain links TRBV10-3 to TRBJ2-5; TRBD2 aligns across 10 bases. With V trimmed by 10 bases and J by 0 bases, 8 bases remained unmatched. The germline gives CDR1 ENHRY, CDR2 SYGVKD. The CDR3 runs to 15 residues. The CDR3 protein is CATMRSGRDQETQYF. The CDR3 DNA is TGTGCCACAATGAGAAGCGGGAGGGACCAAGAGACCCAGTACTTC.

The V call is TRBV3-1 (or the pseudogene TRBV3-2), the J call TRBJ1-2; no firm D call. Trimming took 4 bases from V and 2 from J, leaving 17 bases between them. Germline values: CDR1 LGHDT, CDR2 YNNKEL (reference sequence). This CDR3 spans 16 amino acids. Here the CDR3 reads CASSPSGERRNYGYTF. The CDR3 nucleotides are TGTGCCAGCAGCCCGTCTGGCGAACGCAGGAACTATGGCTACACCTTC.

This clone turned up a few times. CDR3 nucleotide sequence: TGTGCCAGTAGTGGGCCGGGACTGGATGGCTACACCTTC. This encodes CASSGPGLDGYTF. The V gene is TRBV19, the J gene TRBJ1-2; the D gene is possibly TRBD1 (5 bases). This CDR3 comprises 13 residues. Germline V CDR1 and CDR2: LNHDA, SQIVND (reference sequence). Trimming shortened V by 5 bases and J by 6 bases, and 13 bases separated the two germline ends.